Below are 5 T cell receptor beta chains sequenced from a single sample in a study of graft-versus-host responses after intestinal transplantation. TCRdb's table, derived via immunoSEQ multiplex PCR, lists solely in-frame clones and lacks some. This table holds tens of thousands of clones, 85% to 95% found once. The sequencing here drew on PBMCs, taken roughly 51 weeks after intestinal transplant. The source is a human patient who received an intestinal transplant, so some T cells may come from the graft donor.

The genes are TRBV7-6 and TRBJ2-4, with no clear D. Germline CDR1 reads SGHVS; CDR2 reads FNYEAQ. V dropped 5 bases and J dropped 8 bases, with 13 bases sitting between them. The CDR3 runs 13 residues. CDR3 DNA sequence: TGTGCCAGCAGCGCTGATCCAAGGGACATTCAGTACTTC. Translated, it gives CASSADPRDIQYF. The variable domain in full, with the rest retrieved from reference TRBV7-6 and TRBJ2-4, is GAGVSQSPRYKVTKRGQDVALRCDPISGHVSLYWYRQALGQGPEFLTYFNYEAQQDKSGLPNDRFSAERPEGSISTLTIQRTEQRDSAMYRCASSADPRDIQYFGAGTRLSVL.

The chain uses TRBV11-2 and TRBJ2-1, with no clear D. This CDR3 contains 14 residues. Trimming cost V 3 bases and J 2 bases, with 8 bases left between them. Germline assignment: CDR1 SGHAT and CDR2 FQNNGV. CDR3 coding DNA: TGTGCCAGCAGCTTGAACCTGGCCTACAATGAGCAGTTCTTC. Encoded protein: CASSLNLAYNEQFF.

This sequence joins TRBV9 and TRBJ1-5; possible D gene TRBD1, 6 bases. Germline CDR1 SGDLS, CDR2 YYNGEE. The CDR3 covers 21 residues. Trimming stripped 1 base from V and 0 bases from J, with 26 bases between. The CDR3 spells CASSVFFPLRQGRDSNQPQHF. The CDR3 DNA is TGTGCCAGCAGCGTATTTTTTCCTTTGAGGCAGGGGCGAGATAGCAATCAGCCCCAGCATTTT.

The table lists this clone with a count of one. The genes are TRBV28 and TRBJ2-7; D ambiguous. The CDR3 is 13 residues long. Germline assignment: CDR1 MDHEN and CDR2 SYDVKM. Trimming left V 3 bases short and J 7 bases short, with 13 bases between. CDR3 loop: CASSFSAVREQYF. The CDR3 nucleotides are TGTGCCAGCAGTTTTTCAGCAGTGCGGGAGCAGTACTTC.

The rearrangement links TRBV15 to TRBJ1-1; D perhaps matches TRBD1 (5 bases). The germline gives CDR1 LNHNV, CDR2 YYDKDF (reference sequence). The CDR3 consists of 14 residues. V shed 0 bases and J shed 1 base, with 6 bases lying between them. The DNA of the CDR3 is TGTGCCACCAGCAGAGAGGGGGAGAACACTGAAGCTTTCTTT. This encodes CATSREGENTEAFF.